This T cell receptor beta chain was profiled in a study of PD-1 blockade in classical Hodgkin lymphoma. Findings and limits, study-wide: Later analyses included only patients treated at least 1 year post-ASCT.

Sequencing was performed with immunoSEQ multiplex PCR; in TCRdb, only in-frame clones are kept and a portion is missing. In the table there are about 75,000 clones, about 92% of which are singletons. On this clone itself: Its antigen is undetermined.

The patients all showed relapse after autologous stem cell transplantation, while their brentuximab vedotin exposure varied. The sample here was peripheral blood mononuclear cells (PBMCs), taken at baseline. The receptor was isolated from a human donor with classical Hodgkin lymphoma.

CDR3 bases: TGTGCCAGCAGCTTTGGGCAGGACGACTATGGCTACACCTTC. Residues: CASSFGQDDYGYTF. The gene calls are TRBV7-3 and TRBJ1-2, with unresolved D. Germline CDR1 SGHTA, CDR2 FQGTGA. CDR3 length: 14 amino acids. Trimming removed 3 bases from V and 3 bases from J, with 11 bases in between.